The 32 T cell receptor beta chains presented below share a single source sample, sequenced in a study of T cell responses to AZD1222 COVID-19 vaccine. Data came from immunoSEQ multiplex PCR; TCRdb stores just in-frame clones and leaves some out. The sample yields some 80,000 clones, about 86% seen once. This material consisted of peripheral blood, taken on day 0 of AZD1222 vaccination. The source of these receptors is an adult in good health.

The chain carries TRBV3-1 (or the pseudogene TRBV3-2) and TRBJ1-5, with D possibly matching TRBD1 (6 bases). V lost 4 bases, J lost 2 bases, and 12 bases lay in between. Germline V gene lookup returns CDR1 LGHDT and CDR2 YNNKEL (reference sequence). The CDR3 length is 15 residues. CDR3 coding DNA: TGTGCCAGCAGCCGGACAGAAGACCGCAATCAGCCCCAGCATTTT. Amino acid sequence: CASSRTEDRNQPQHF.

This sequence joins TRBV5-5 and TRBJ1-4, with 10 bases that match TRBD1. The J segment lost 8 bases and the V segment lost 4 bases, leaving 8 bases of the junction unmatched. CDR3 length: 15 residues. Per the germline V gene, CDR1 is SGHKS and CDR2 is YYEKEE (reference sequence). CDR3 nucleotide sequence: TGTGCCAGCAGCCGCCAAGGGACAGGGGACGAAAAACTGTTTTTT. Translated: CASSRQGTGDEKLFF.

The V and J genes are TRBV28 and TRBJ2-7, with 9 bases that match TRBD1. The length of the CDR3 is 14 residues. Germline V gives CDR1 MDHEN, CDR2 SYDVKM. Trimming cost V 5 bases and J 9 bases; bases outside gene matches: 11. CDR3 protein: CASSDMDRGVGQYF. For the CDR3, the DNA is TGTGCCAGCAGTGACATGGACAGGGGTGTGGGGCAGTACTTC.

The chain couples TRBV24-1 to TRBJ1-3; no clear D gene. Germline CDR1 and CDR2: KGHDR and SFDVKD. The CDR3 sequence is 13 residues long. The V and J ends lost 9 bases and 4 bases respectively, with 12 bases between them. The CDR3 spells CATAGKAGNTIYF. CDR3 coding DNA: TGTGCCACCGCCGGGAAGGCCGGAAACACCATATATTTT.

The rearrangement joins TRBV20-1 to TRBJ2-3; D is unresolved. The CDR3 has 11 residues. Germline V CDR1 and CDR2: DFQATT, SNEGSKA (reference sequence). V lost 6 bases and J 6 bases, leaving 10 bases between the germline ends. The CDR3 region is CSARWVDTQYF. CDR3 sequence (DNA): TGCAGTGCAAGATGGGTGGATACGCAGTATTTT.

The CDR3 coding sequence is TGTGCCAGCAGTCCTGTCGTTCCGAGGGACTATGGCTACACCTTC. Its translation: CASSPVVPRDYGYTF. The rearrangement links TRBV6-5 to TRBJ1-2; D is unresolved. This CDR3 region has 15 residues. V was shortened by 5 bases and J by 3 bases, with 16 bases between the two germline ends. Germline assignment: CDR1 MNHEY and CDR2 SVGAGI.

This clone showed up just once. The chain couples TRBV4-1 to TRBJ1-4; 7 bases map to TRBD1. The junction had 10 bases not matched to a gene; V was cut back by 4 bases and J by 8 bases. Per the germline V gene, CDR1 is MGHRA and CDR2 is YSYEKL. The CDR3 length is 15 residues. This CDR3 is CASSRRQGLGEKLFF. CDR3 bases: TGCGCCAGCAGCCGGAGACAGGGCCTAGGGGAAAAACTGTTTTTT.

In its sample, this clone was seen a few times. The J gene is TRBJ1-5, the V gene TRBV6-5; D is possibly TRBD1 (5 bases). Germline V CDR1 and CDR2: MNHEY, SVGAGI. Trimming left V 0 bases short and J 8 bases short, with 14 bases between. The CDR3 is 15 residues long. The CDR3 protein is CASSYSRGREEPQHF. Here the CDR3 DNA reads TGTGCCAGCAGTTACTCGAGAGGCAGGGAAGAGCCCCAGCATTTT.

This clone was found many times. This chain links TRBV28 with TRBJ1-6; D not resolved. Looked up from germline, CDR1 is MDHEN and CDR2 is SYDVKM. This CDR3 comprises 14 residues. The ends were cut back, 3 bases at V and 9 bases at J, with 12 bases in the middle. The CDR3 is CASSFPPPGSPLHF. CDR3 coding DNA: TGTGCCAGCAGTTTTCCCCCGCCGGGTTCACCCCTCCACTTT. Drawing the rest from reference TRBV28 and TRBJ1-6, the complete variable domain is DVKVTQSSRYLVKRTGEKVFLECVQDMDHENMFWYRQDPGLGLRLIYFSYDVKMKEKGDIPEGYSVSREKKERFSLILESASTNQTSMYLCASSFPPPGSPLHFGNGTRLTVT.

The genes are TRBV28 and TRBJ1-3, with D possibly being TRBD1 (6 bases). V lost 5 bases and J lost 0, with 14 bases in between. This CDR3 has 16 amino acids. Germline V gene sequence: CDR1 MDHEN, CDR2 SYDVKM. The CDR3 nucleotides are TGTGCCAGCAGTACCTTCGACAGGAACTCTGGAAACACCATATATTTT. Translation gives CASSTFDRNSGNTIYF. Together with reference TRBV28 and TRBJ1-3, the CDR3 gives the full variable domain: DVKVTQSSRYLVKRTGEKVFLECVQDMDHENMFWYRQDPGLGLRLIYFSYDVKMKEKGDIPEGYSVSREKKERFSLILESASTNQTSMYLCASSTFDRNSGNTIYFGEGSWLTVV.

V gene TRBV7-2 combines with J gene TRBJ1-3; D is uncertain. V was cut by 4 bases and J by 0 bases, with 10 bases left in between. Germline lookup yields CDR1 SGHTA and CDR2 FQGNSA. The CDR3 consists of 15 residues. The chain's CDR3 is CASSWARSSGNTIYF. The CDR3 coding sequence is TGTGCCAGCAGCTGGGCCCGGAGCTCTGGAAACACCATATATTTT.

V gene TRBV4-3 combines with J gene TRBJ1-5, with D unresolved. The CDR3 is made up of 15 amino acids. V gave up 0 bases and J gave up 13 bases, with 19 bases separating them. From germline, CDR1 is LGHNA and CDR2 YSLEER. The CDR3 DNA reads as TGCGCCAGCAGCCAAGATAACCAGCCCCTCAGAGCTCAGCATTTT. Translating gives CASSQDNQPLRAQHF.

This chain joins TRBV4-1 and TRBJ2-7, with D perhaps being TRBD1 or TRBD2 (6 bases each). Germline V gene sequence: CDR1 MGHRA, CDR2 YSYEKL. V was cut by 4 bases and J by 4 bases, with 17 bases left in between. The CDR3 length is 15 residues. CDR3 amino acids: CASSLGGRGVYEQYF. CDR3 nucleotide sequence: TGCGCCAGCAGCCTGGGGGGCAGGGGAGTGTACGAGCAGTACTTC.

J is TRBJ1-4 and V is TRBV25-1; D uncertain. V was cut by 6 bases and J by 0 bases, with 8 bases left in between. Germline values: CDR1 MGHDK, CDR2 SYGVNS. The CDR3 has 14 amino acids. CDR3 loop: CASRSPTTNEKLFF. For the CDR3, the DNA is TGTGCCAGCAGGTCACCTACAACTAATGAAAAACTGTTTTTT.

This clone was detected a few times. The CDR3 loop is CASSLVSQNQETQYF. The CDR3 DNA reads TGCGCCAGCAGCTTGGTATCCCAGAACCAAGAGACCCAGTACTTC. The genes are TRBV5-1 and TRBJ2-5, with unresolved D. V was clipped by 0 bases and J by 0 bases, with 9 bases between them. Germline V gene sequence: CDR1 SGHRS, CDR2 YFSETQ. The CDR3 has 15 residues.

The CDR3: CASSVTDGQNEKLFF. In nucleotides, the CDR3 is TGCGCCAGCAGCGTTACGGACGGACAGAATGAAAAACTGTTTTTT. V is TRBV5-1 and J is TRBJ1-4; D may be TRBD1 (6 bases). Germline V lookup: CDR1 SGHRS, CDR2 YFSETQ. Trimming removed 4 bases from V and 5 bases from J, with 15 bases in between. The CDR3 length is 15 residues.

This chain links TRBV2 with TRBJ2-2; 7 positions match TRBD1. Germline trimming cut 6 bases from V and 6 bases from J; bases unmatched to any gene: 10. The V gene's germline CDR1 is SNHLY and CDR2 FYNNEI. The CDR3 totals 15 residues. The CDR3 region has the DNA TGTGCCAGCAGAGAGGACAGGCTTGGTGCCGGGGAGCTGTTTTTT. The encoded protein is CASREDRLGAGELFF.

The sample holds one count of this clone. This chain uses TRBV29-1 with TRBJ1-1, with D maybe TRBD1 (5 bases). Trimming took off 7 bases at V and 0 bases at J, with 12 bases between the two ends. CDR3 length equals 13 residues. Germline V gives CDR1 SQVTM, CDR2 ANQGSEA. Here the CDR3 reads CSASGTVNTEAFF. The CDR3 coding sequence is TGCAGCGCCTCCGGGACTGTGAACACTGAAGCTTTCTTT. Complete variable domain (other parts from reference TRBV29-1 and TRBJ1-1): SAVISQKPSRDICQRGTSLTIQCQVDSQVTMMFWYRQQPGQSLTLIATANQGSEATYESGFVIDKFPISRPNLTFSTLTVSNMSPEDSSIYLCSASGTVNTEAFFGQGTRLTVV.

The rearrangement links TRBV5-1 to TRBJ2-7; D is perhaps TRBD2 (7 bases). The CDR3 has 14 residues. CDR1 is SGHRS, CDR2 YFSETQ, per germline. V was clipped by 4 bases and J by 2 bases, with 13 bases between them. Here the CDR3 reads CASSLRGGAYEQYF. The DNA for the CDR3 is TGCGCCAGCAGCCTCCGAGGGGGGGCCTACGAGCAGTACTTC.

The chain links TRBV28 to TRBJ2-3, with D possibly matching TRBD2 (6 bases). This CDR3 has 15 amino acids. Per the germline V gene, CDR1 is MDHEN and CDR2 is SYDVKM. The V end lost 5 bases, the J end lost 0 bases, and 12 bases lay between the germline ends. This chain's CDR3 is CASSPGGISTDTQYF. DNA of the CDR3: TGTGCCAGCAGTCCTGGGGGGATTAGCACAGATACGCAGTATTTT.

This clone was counted between two and nine times. The gene calls are TRBV6-1 and TRBJ2-5; D unresolved. V lost 0 bases and J 2 bases, leaving 10 bases between the germline ends. In germline, CDR1 is MNHNS, CDR2 SASEGT. There are 15 residues in the CDR3. The CDR3 reads CASSEARGFQETQYF. For the CDR3, the DNA is TGTGCCAGCAGTGAAGCTCGTGGGTTTCAAGAGACCCAGTACTTC.

The rearrangement links TRBV4-2 to TRBJ2-5; 8 nucleotides match TRBD1. Germline V gene data show CDR1 as LGHNA and CDR2 as YNFKEQ. CDR3 length: 14 amino acids. With V trimmed by 6 bases and J by 4 bases, 7 bases remained unmatched. CDR3 sequence (DNA): TGTGCCAGCAGTAGTACAGGGGGAGGAGAGACCCAGTACTTC. It yields the protein CASSSTGGGETQYF.

The chain employs TRBV18 and TRBJ1-1; D unresolved. The V end lost 2 bases, the J end lost 7 bases, and 8 bases lay between the germline ends. The CDR3 has 12 amino acids. Per germline, CDR1 KGHSH and CDR2 LQKENI. The CDR3 region has the DNA TGTGCCAGCTCACCAATGGCAGTTGAAGCTTTCTTT. This encodes CASSPMAVEAFF.

This chain joins TRBV28 and TRBJ1-1; TRBD1 might be the D (6 bases). Germline CDR1 is MDHEN and CDR2 is SYDVKM. The CDR3 runs 15 residues. V lost 5 bases and J lost 0, with 13 bases in between. The CDR3 is CASSPVAGVNTEAFF. For the CDR3, the DNA is TGTGCCAGCAGTCCCGTTGCAGGGGTGAACACTGAAGCTTTCTTT.

This clone has just one count. This chain connects TRBV4-3 to TRBJ2-1; no reliable D call. Per the germline V gene, CDR1 is LGHNA and CDR2 is YSLEER. V was pared by 1 base and J by 0 bases, with 7 bases between. The CDR3 has 15 amino acids. This CDR3 reads CASSQALYSYNEQFF. CDR3 DNA sequence: TGCGCCAGCAGCCAAGCACTGTACTCCTACAATGAGCAGTTCTTC.

The chain couples TRBV5-4 to TRBJ2-3, with D maybe TRBD1 (5 bases). The germline CDR1 and CDR2 sequences are SGHNT and YYREEE (reference sequence). Trimming left V 0 bases short and J 2 bases short, with 7 bases between. CDR3 length equals 14 residues. CDR3 bases: TGTGCCAGCAGCTTGGCCAGGGTCACAGATACGCAGTATTTT. Translated: CASSLARVTDTQYF.

The chain uses TRBV30 and TRBJ1-1, with no clear D. The CDR3 is 13 residues long. The V end was cut by 0 bases, the J end by 0 bases, with 5 bases between. Germline V gene data show CDR1 as GTSNPN and CDR2 as SVGIG (reference sequence). CDR3 amino acids: CAWSVPVNTEAFF. CDR3 DNA sequence: TGTGCCTGGAGTGTACCGGTGAACACTGAAGCTTTCTTT.

This clone was observed a handful of times. This chain connects TRBV27 to TRBJ1-4, with 8 bases matching TRBD1. Looked up from germline, CDR1 is MNHEY and CDR2 is SMNVEV (reference sequence). V shed 5 bases and J 8 bases; nucleotides not matched to a gene: 13. The CDR3 covers 16 residues. Written as DNA, the CDR3 is TGTGCCAGCAGTCCCTATGGGGGACAGGAGGGGGAAAAACTGTTTTTT. Translation: CASSPYGGQEGEKLFF.

This chain connects TRBV6-4 to TRBJ2-1; TRBD2 matches 9 bases. Germline V gene data show CDR1 as MRHNA and CDR2 as SNTAGT. The CDR3 extends over 15 amino acids. Trimming cost V 6 bases and J 7 bases; bases outside gene matches: 10. CDR3 residues: CASSHSSGRGNEQFF. In DNA form, the CDR3 reads TGTGCCAGCAGCCACAGTAGCGGGAGAGGTAATGAGCAGTTCTTC.

The chain has TRBV5-1 and TRBJ2-3; TRBD1 matches at 7 bases. The CDR3 runs 16 residues. Germline V CDR1 and CDR2: SGHRS, YFSETQ. J was trimmed by 0 bases and V by 0 bases; bases with no gene match: 4. DNA of the CDR3: TGCGCCAGCAGCTTGGCCGGGACAGTTAGCACAGATACGCAGTATTTT. This sequence encodes CASSLAGTVSTDTQYF.

This chain links TRBV6-1 with TRBJ1-2; D unclear. V gave up 2 bases and J gave up 5 bases, with 3 bases separating them. Germline V gives CDR1 MNHNS, CDR2 SASEGT. The CDR3 contains 11 residues. CDR3 loop: CASSEQYGYTF. The CDR3 coding sequence is TGTGCCAGCAGTGAACAGTATGGCTACACCTTC.

The chain is built from TRBV7-9 and TRBJ2-1; 9 bases map to TRBD2. Germline CDR1 reads SEHNR; CDR2 reads FQNEAQ (reference sequence). Trimming removed 5 bases from V and 3 bases from J; junction bases left unmatched: 5. The CDR3 covers 15 residues. The CDR3 reads CASSPSGILYNEQFF. In DNA, the CDR3 is TGTGCCAGCAGCCCTAGCGGGATCCTCTACAATGAGCAGTTCTTC.